This TCR beta chain stems from a study of OX40 agonist ivuxolimab in advanced cancers. About the research overall: Partial responses occurred in Three dose-escalation patients, one with hepatocellular carcinoma and two with cutaneous melanoma.

Study results and caveats: CD4+ and CD8+ blood T cells expanded clonally by week 6 at 0.1 to 3.0 mg/kg.

With respect to this clone: The antigen is not known.

Repertoires were generated with immunoSEQ multiplex PCR, while TCRdb's copy carries only in-frame clones and drops some. The sample yields about 55,000 clones, approximately 84% seen once. The V gene's germline CDR1 is MNHGY and CDR2 SAAAGT. The CDR3 runs 15 residues. V lost 6 bases and J 2 bases, leaving 17 bases between the germline ends. The origin of this receptor is an adult with an advanced solid tumor such as melanoma, head and neck, liver or kidney cancer. The chain joins TRBV6-8 to TRBJ2-7; unclear D gene. The sample consisted of CD4+ or CD8+ T cells sorted from blood, taken in a trial of the OX40 agonist ivuxolimab. DNA for the CDR3: TGTGCCAGCAGGGCTGGACCCTTTTCCCCCTACGAGCAGTACTTC. It yields the protein CASRAGPFSPYEQYF.